The T cell receptor (beta chain) described here comes from a study of blood T cell repertoires in COVID-19. Study-level background: The United States, Italy and Spain were the sources of the acute and convalescent COVID-19 samples. The analysed material was cDNA or gDNA that came from T cells, B-cell-depleted T cells, or PBMCs.

The protocol was immunoSEQ multiplex PCR, while the TCRdb copy is restricted to in-frame clones and leaves out a portion. Seen here are about 140,000 clones, 60% to 80% observed once, and the top ten hold approximately 9%. V was shortened by 4 bases and J by 4 bases, with 13 bases between the two germline ends. Germline CDR1 reads SNHLY; CDR2 reads FYNNEI. The CDR3 runs 14 residues. The chain has TRBV2 and TRBJ1-2, with TRBD1 as a possible D gene (5 bases). This sequence was found in a woman aged 50 to 60 with active or convalescent COVID-19. The sequencing input was peripheral blood. The CDR3 nucleotides read TGTGCCAGCAGTGGGGGGGGAGCCGTCTATGGCTACACCTTC. The encoded protein is CASSGGGAVYGYTF.